These 30 T cell receptor beta chains came from one sample sequenced in a study of lymphopenia after photon versus proton radiotherapy. TCRdb's table, derived via immunoSEQ multiplex PCR, lists solely in-frame clones and lacks some. This table holds fewer than 9,500 clones, around 84% found once. Source: peripheral blood, taken from a patient treated with photon-based radiotherapy. Receptor source: a man under 40 with gastric cancer.

This sequence joins TRBV19 and TRBJ1-1; D uncertain. This CDR3 region has 13 residues. Germline V gene lookup returns CDR1 LNHDA and CDR2 SQIVND (reference sequence). V was clipped by 1 base and J by 6 bases, with 9 bases between them. The CDR3 coding sequence is TGTGCCAGTAGTATAGGATTGTCAGCTGAAGCTTTCTTT. Translating it yields CASSIGLSAEAFF.

V and J are TRBV11-3 and TRBJ1-1, with 8 bases that match TRBD1. The germline gives CDR1 SGHNT, CDR2 YENEEA. The CDR3 is made up of 13 amino acids. With 5 bases clipped from V and 9 bases from J, the junction kept 8 bases outside the gene matches. The CDR3 region is CASSPPGRGQAFF. Written as DNA, the CDR3 is TGTGCCAGCAGCCCTCCGGGCAGGGGGCAAGCTTTCTTT. Variable domain in full (rest from reference TRBV11-3 and TRBJ1-1): EAGVVQSPRYKIIEKKQPVAFWCNPISGHNTLYWYLQNLGQGPELLIRYENEEAVDDSQLPKDRFSAERLKGVDSTLKIQPAELGDSAVYLCASSPPGRGQAFFGQGTRLTVV.

The CDR3 DNA reads as TGTGCCAGTAGTACCGGGACCCCTACGAACACCGGGGAGCTGTTTTTT. Translating gives CASSTGTPTNTGELFF. The V and J genes are TRBV19 and TRBJ2-2; D may be TRBD1 or TRBD2 (5 bases each). Trimming stripped 4 bases from V and 0 bases from J, with 12 bases between. CDR1 is LNHDA and CDR2 is SQIVND in the germline V gene (reference sequence). CDR3 size: 16 residues.

The genes are TRBV6-5 and TRBJ2-2; the D gene is possibly TRBD2 (5 bases). Germline V gives CDR1 MNHEY, CDR2 SVGAGI. V lost 4 bases, J lost 4 bases, and 10 bases lay in between. The CDR3 consists of 14 residues. As DNA, the CDR3 is TGTGCCAGCAGTTTTGGTGGGAGCACCGGGGAGCTGTTTTTT. Protein product: CASSFGGSTGELFF.

The rearrangement joins TRBV10-3 to TRBJ1-1, with unresolved D. V lost 11 bases, J lost 1 base, and 14 bases lay in between. The CDR3 sequence is 13 residues long. Germline loops: CDR1 ENHRY, CDR2 SYGVKD. The CDR3 DNA follows: TGTGCCTCACTGCAGGCGGAGAACACTGAAGCTTTCTTT. Translation: CASLQAENTEAFF.

This clone was recorded once. The rearrangement links TRBV27 to TRBJ2-1, with D unresolved. Germline CDR1 reads MNHEY; CDR2 reads SMNVEV (reference sequence). The CDR3 loop spans 15 amino acids. V lost 3 bases and J 5 bases, leaving 14 bases between the germline ends. CDR3 sequence (DNA): TGTGCCAGCAGTTTCAACAGCGTGCGGAACAATGAGCAGTTCTTC. It encodes CASSFNSVRNNEQFF.

The CDR3 reads CASSLGQEVWNTEAFF. CDR3 in DNA: TGTGCCAGCAGCTTGGGGCAGGAAGTTTGGAACACTGAAGCTTTCTTT. This chain connects TRBV5-8 to TRBJ1-1; D is unresolved. Germline CDR1 is SGHTS and CDR2 is YDEGEE. The V end was cut by 0 bases, the J end by 1 base, with 13 bases between. This CDR3 contains 16 residues.

J is TRBJ2-1 and V is TRBV2; TRBD1 might be the D (5 bases). V lost 3 bases to trimming and J lost 2 bases, with 8 bases between them. The CDR3 contains 14 residues. Germline assignment: CDR1 SNHLY and CDR2 FYNNEI. CDR3 sequence: CASSDPGTYNEQFF. CDR3 coding DNA: TGTGCCAGCAGTGATCCAGGGACCTACAATGAGCAGTTCTTC.

This sequence joins TRBV21-1 and TRBJ1-2. TRBV21-1 is a documented pseudogene. The CDR3 has 15 residues. The CDR3 loop reads CASTPPGPRGYGYTF. CDR3 nucleotides: TGTGCCAGCACCCCCCCGGGGCCCCGGGGATATGGCTACACCTTC.

This clone was seen a single time. J is TRBJ1-1 and V is TRBV6-1; D possibly corresponds to TRBD1 (5 bases). Germline V gene lookup returns CDR1 MNHNS and CDR2 SASEGT. V was shortened by 0 bases and J by 3 bases, with 8 bases between the two germline ends. The CDR3 contains 14 residues. The CDR3: CASSEAGVDTEAFF. The CDR3 DNA is TGTGCCAGCAGTGAAGCGGGGGTAGACACTGAAGCTTTCTTT.

This clone was counted a few times. The CDR3 loop is CASSLAAATNEKLFF. Written as DNA, the CDR3 is TGCGCCAGCAGCTTGGCGGCAGCAACTAATGAAAAACTGTTTTTT. The V gene is TRBV5-1, the J gene TRBJ1-4; D is unclear. The germline V and J ends were trimmed by 0 bases and 0 bases, with 6 bases remaining between them. The germline gives CDR1 SGHRS, CDR2 YFSETQ. The CDR3 sequence is 15 residues long.

The table lists this clone with a count of one. The chain links TRBV6-1 to TRBJ2-5; D gene uncertain. V was cut by 3 bases and J by 5 bases, with 10 bases left in between. The CDR3 covers 13 residues. Germline CDR1 reads MNHNS; CDR2 reads SASEGT. As DNA, the CDR3 is TGTGCCAGCAGTGACCCTCATGTGGAGACCCAGTACTTC. This translates into CASSDPHVETQYF.

The chain couples TRBV2 to TRBJ2-1, with D tentatively TRBD1 or TRBD2 (7 bases each). CDR3 length: 12 amino acids. In germline, CDR1 is SNHLY, CDR2 FYNNEI. V was cut by 6 bases and J by 15 bases, with 18 bases left in between. CDR3 sequence: CASSRGGYKRFF. The CDR3 region has the DNA TGTGCCAGCAGCAGGGGGGGATATAAACGGTTCTTC.

The J gene is TRBJ2-1, the V gene TRBV4-2; 9 nucleotides align to TRBD1. CDR3 length: 14 amino acids. V trimming: 3 bases; J trimming: 10 bases; junction bases outside the gene matches: 7. Germline V lookup: CDR1 LGHNA, CDR2 YNFKEQ. The CDR3 DNA is TGTGCCAGCAGCCACCGGACAGGGGAGGACGAGCAGTTCTTC. Translated: CASSHRTGEDEQFF.

Remarks on this clone: Other DNA sequences of this sample code for an identical CDR3. The chain combines TRBV7-9 with TRBJ2-5; the D call may be TRBD1 or TRBD2 (5 bases each). CDR1 is SEHNR and CDR2 is FQNEAQ in the germline V gene (reference sequence). This CDR3 is 13 amino acids long. V was shortened by 5 bases and J by 4 bases, with 11 bases between the two germline ends. The CDR3 region is CASSRDRSETQYF. CDR3 nucleotide sequence: TGTGCCAGCAGCCGGGACCGGTCAGAGACCCAGTACTTC.

This chain uses TRBV7-8 with TRBJ2-7; D might be TRBD2 (5 bases). Germline CDR1 reads SGHVS; CDR2 reads FQNEAQ. The CDR3 length is 13 residues. The V gene lost 5 bases and the J gene lost 2 bases, with 10 bases spanning the gap. The CDR3 sequence is CASSREGTYEQYF. The DNA of the CDR3 is TGTGCCAGCAGCCGAGAGGGTACCTACGAGCAGTACTTC. Based on the CDR3 plus reference TRBV7-8 and TRBJ2-7, the full variable domain is GAGVSQSPRYKVAKRGQDVALRCDPISGHVSLFWYQQALGQGPEFLTYFQNEAQLDKSGLPSDRFFAERPEGSVSTLKIQRTQQEDSAVYLCASSREGTYEQYFGPGTRLTVT.

The rearrangement joins TRBV12-5 to TRBJ2-2; TRBD1 aligns across 9 bases. Germline CDR1 LGHNT, CDR2 FRNRAP. J was trimmed by 5 bases and V by 1 base; bases with no gene match: 8. This CDR3 spans 17 amino acids. CDR3 loop: CASGLARTGAITGELFF. CDR3 nucleotide sequence: TGTGCTAGTGGTTTGGCCCGGACAGGGGCGATAACCGGGGAGCTGTTTTTT.

The CDR3 loop is CASSLNRGNTEAFF. The CDR3 coding sequence is TGTGCCAGCAGCTTAAACAGAGGAAACACTGAAGCTTTCTTT. The chain has TRBV7-2 and TRBJ1-1; D remains unclear. This CDR3 has 14 amino acids. V was clipped by 2 bases and J by 2 bases, with 9 bases between them. CDR1 is SGHTA and CDR2 is FQGNSA in the germline V gene.

The chain combines TRBV28 with TRBJ2-4, with D maybe TRBD2 (6 bases). The CDR3 extends over 18 amino acids. With 6 bases removed from V and 0 bases from J, the gap between germline ends came to 21 bases. The germline gives CDR1 MDHEN, CDR2 SYDVKM. The CDR3: CASSRPRLVPVAKNIQYF. CDR3 nucleotides: TGTGCCAGCAGCCGACCAAGACTAGTTCCCGTAGCCAAAAACATTCAGTACTTC.

This rearrangement joins TRBV7-3 to TRBJ2-1, with 11 bases fitting TRBD2. CDR3 length equals 16 residues. The germline CDR1 and CDR2 sequences are SGHTA and FQGTGA. The V gene end was trimmed by 4 bases and the J gene end by 8 bases; junction bases not matched to a gene: 10. The CDR3 bases are TGTGCCAGCAGCTGGGGTCTAGCGGGGGGCCAGGATGAGCAGTTCTTC. This translates into CASSWGLAGGQDEQFF. Looking up the rest from reference TRBV7-3 and TRBJ2-1 gives the full variable domain: GAGVSQTPSNKVTEKGKYVELRCDPISGHTALYWYRQSLGQGPEFLIYFQGTGAADDSGLPNDRFFAVRPEGSVSTLKIQRTERGDSAVYLCASSWGLAGGQDEQFFGPGTRLTVL.

The V gene is TRBV6-5, the J gene TRBJ2-5; D might be TRBD2 (7 bases). Germline V gene data show CDR1 as MNHEY and CDR2 as SVGAGI. V dropped 7 bases and J dropped 9 bases, with 21 bases sitting between them. This CDR3 comprises 14 residues. CDR3 amino acids: CASIQDSRRGAQYF. Here the CDR3 DNA reads TGTGCCAGCATTCAGGACAGCCGACGGGGGGCCCAGTACTTC.

The V call is TRBV4-2, the J call TRBJ1-5; possibly TRBD1 for D (5 bases). V lost 0 bases to trimming and J lost 6 bases, with 12 bases between them. The germline gives CDR1 LGHNA, CDR2 YNFKEQ. This CDR3 has 15 amino acids. CDR3: CASSQEGDFGQPQHF. The DNA for the CDR3 is TGTGCCAGCAGCCAAGAAGGGGATTTCGGTCAGCCCCAGCATTTT.

The V call is TRBV12-2, the J call TRBJ2-3; no DNA check was done on the table's D call, TRBD2. TRBV12-2 is described as a pseudogene. The CDR3 length is 20 residues. The CDR3 coding sequence is TGTGCAAGTCGCTTTTCATTGGAGGGTGGACGCGGGAGGGGCCCAGATACGCAGTATTTT. As protein: CASRFSLEGGRGRGPDTQYF.

This clone was seen more than once but under ten times. This chain links TRBV7-9 with TRBJ1-3; 7 bases align to TRBD1. Germline V CDR1 and CDR2: SEHNR, FQNEAQ (reference sequence). CDR3 size: 16 residues. J was trimmed by 4 bases and V by 0 bases; bases with no gene match: 6. The CDR3 reads CASSLAKTGVGNTIYF. The DNA of the CDR3 is TGTGCCAGCAGCTTAGCCAAAACAGGGGTCGGAAACACCATATATTTT.

This clone showed up just once. V and J are TRBV28 and TRBJ2-1; 10 bases are shared with TRBD1. The germline gives CDR1 MDHEN, CDR2 SYDVKM. V was clipped by 7 bases and J by 7 bases; unmatched bases: 13. CDR3 size: 16 residues. The CDR3 loop is CASTQGGTGARNEQFF. The CDR3 coding sequence is TGTGCCAGCACCCAGGGGGGGACAGGGGCAAGGAATGAGCAGTTCTTC.

V gene TRBV4-2 combines with J gene TRBJ2-7, with 10 bases identical to TRBD1. Germline CDR1 LGHNA, CDR2 YNFKEQ. Trimming removed 6 bases from V and 1 base from J; junction bases left unmatched: 6. CDR3 length equals 15 residues. The CDR3 is CASRQTGQGSYEQYF. The CDR3 bases are TGTGCCAGCAGACAAACGGGACAGGGGTCCTACGAGCAGTACTTC.

There are a few counts of this clone. The V call is TRBV14, the J call TRBJ2-5; no clear D. From germline, CDR1 is SGHDN and CDR2 FVKESK. The CDR3 length is 13 residues. Trimming left V 3 bases short and J 3 bases short, with 8 bases between. CDR3 region: CASSQAPKETQYF. CDR3 DNA sequence: TGTGCCAGCAGCCAGGCCCCGAAAGAGACCCAGTACTTC. The variable domain in full, completed from reference TRBV14 and TRBJ2-5, reads EAGVTQFPSHSVIEKGQTVTLRCDPISGHDNLYWYRRVMGKEIKFLLHFVKESKQDESGMPNNRFLAERTGGTYSTLKVQPAELEDSGVYFCASSQAPKETQYFGPGTRLLVL.

The CDR3 is CASSALGTSGVNEQFF. As DNA, the CDR3 is TGTGCCAGCAGTGCACTCGGGACTAGCGGGGTCAATGAGCAGTTCTTC. The rearrangement links TRBV27 to TRBJ2-1; the match to TRBD2 covers 13 bases. CDR1 is MNHEY, CDR2 SMNVEV, per germline (reference sequence). Trimming at V came to 5 bases and at J to 6 bases, leaving 7 bases not matched to a gene. The CDR3 is 16 amino acids.

The gene calls are TRBV2 and TRBJ2-5; TRBD2 might be the D (6 bases). V lost 5 bases and J lost 0, with 19 bases in between. This CDR3 has 17 amino acids. From germline, CDR1 is SNHLY and CDR2 FYNNEI. CDR3 sequence reads: CASSRGGGLNYQETQYF. CDR3 nucleotide sequence: TGTGCCAGCAGTAGGGGTGGCGGACTAAACTACCAAGAGACCCAGTACTTC.

This sequence joins TRBV18 and TRBJ1-3; 8 nucleotides line up with TRBD1. V dropped 2 bases and J dropped 7; count of bases not matched to a gene: 4. Per the germline V gene, CDR1 is KGHSH and CDR2 is LQKENI. The CDR3 loop spans 14 amino acids. The DNA of the CDR3 is TGTGCCAGCTCACCAGAGGACAGGGTGAACACCATATATTTT. Translating it yields CASSPEDRVNTIYF.